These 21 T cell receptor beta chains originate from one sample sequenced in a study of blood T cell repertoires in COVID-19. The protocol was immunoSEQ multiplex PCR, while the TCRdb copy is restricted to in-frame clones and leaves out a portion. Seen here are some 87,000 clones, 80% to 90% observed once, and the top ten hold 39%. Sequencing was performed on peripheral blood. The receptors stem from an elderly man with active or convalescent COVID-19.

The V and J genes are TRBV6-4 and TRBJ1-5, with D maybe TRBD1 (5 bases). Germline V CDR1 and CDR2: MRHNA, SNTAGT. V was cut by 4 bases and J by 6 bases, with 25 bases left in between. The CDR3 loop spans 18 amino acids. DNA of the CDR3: TGTGCCAGCAGTGCCCTGAAGCGCGGAAAAGGGGCAGGTCAGCCCCAGCATTTT. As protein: CASSALKRGKGAGQPQHF.

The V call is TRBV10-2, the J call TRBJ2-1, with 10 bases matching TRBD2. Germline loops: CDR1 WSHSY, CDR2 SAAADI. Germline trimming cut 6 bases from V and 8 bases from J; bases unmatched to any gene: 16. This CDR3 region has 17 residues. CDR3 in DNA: TGCGCCAGCAGCGACTCGTACGGACTAGCGGTCGGGGATGAGCAGTTCTTC. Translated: CASSDSYGLAVGDEQFF.

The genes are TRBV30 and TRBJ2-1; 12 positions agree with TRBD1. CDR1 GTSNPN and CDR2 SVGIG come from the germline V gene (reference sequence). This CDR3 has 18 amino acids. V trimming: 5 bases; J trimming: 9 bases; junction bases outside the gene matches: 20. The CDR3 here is CAWVTGTGGYGWEVEQFF. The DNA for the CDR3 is TGTGCCTGGGTCACCGGGACAGGGGGCTATGGGTGGGAGGTTGAGCAGTTCTTC.

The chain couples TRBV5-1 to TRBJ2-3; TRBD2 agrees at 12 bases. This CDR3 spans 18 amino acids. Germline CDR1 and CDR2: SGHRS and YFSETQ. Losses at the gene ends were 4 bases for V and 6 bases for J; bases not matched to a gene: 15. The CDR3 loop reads CASSLPSGRALLQDTQYF. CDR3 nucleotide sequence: TGCGCCAGCAGCCTTCCTAGCGGGAGGGCCCTTTTACAGGATACGCAGTATTTT.

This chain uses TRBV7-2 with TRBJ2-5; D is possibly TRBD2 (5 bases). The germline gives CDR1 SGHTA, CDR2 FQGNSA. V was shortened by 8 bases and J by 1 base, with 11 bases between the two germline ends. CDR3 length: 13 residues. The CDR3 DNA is TGTGCCAGCGGCTCCCTAGCCCAAGAGACCCAGTACTTC. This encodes CASGSLAQETQYF.

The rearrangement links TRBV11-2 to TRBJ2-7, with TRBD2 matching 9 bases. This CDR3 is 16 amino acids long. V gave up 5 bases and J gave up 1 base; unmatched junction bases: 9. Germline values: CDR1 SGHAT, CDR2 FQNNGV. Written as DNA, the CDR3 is TGTGCCAGCAGCCCCGTTCCCCTAGCGGGGTCCTACGAGCAGTACTTC. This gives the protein CASSPVPLAGSYEQYF.

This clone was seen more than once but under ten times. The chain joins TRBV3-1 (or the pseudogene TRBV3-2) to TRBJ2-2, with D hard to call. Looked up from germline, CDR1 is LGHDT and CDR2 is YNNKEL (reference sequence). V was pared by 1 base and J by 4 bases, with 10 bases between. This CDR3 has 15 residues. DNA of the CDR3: TGTGCCAGCAGCCAAGGGGTGCTAGTCACCGGGGAGCTGTTTTTT. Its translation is CASSQGVLVTGELFF.

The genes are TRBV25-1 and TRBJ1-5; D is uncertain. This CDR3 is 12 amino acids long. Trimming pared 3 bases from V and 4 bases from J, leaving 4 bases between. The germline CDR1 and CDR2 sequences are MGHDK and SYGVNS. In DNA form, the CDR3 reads TGTGCCAGCAGTGACAGTAATCAGCCCCAGCATTTT. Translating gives CASSDSNQPQHF.

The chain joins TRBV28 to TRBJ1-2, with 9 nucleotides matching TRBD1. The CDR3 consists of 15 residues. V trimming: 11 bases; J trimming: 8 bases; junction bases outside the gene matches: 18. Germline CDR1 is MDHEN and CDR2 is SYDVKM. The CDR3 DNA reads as TGTGCCGGCGGGACAGGGAGAACCCGGGTCGGGGGCTACACCTTC. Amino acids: CAGGTGRTRVGGYTF.

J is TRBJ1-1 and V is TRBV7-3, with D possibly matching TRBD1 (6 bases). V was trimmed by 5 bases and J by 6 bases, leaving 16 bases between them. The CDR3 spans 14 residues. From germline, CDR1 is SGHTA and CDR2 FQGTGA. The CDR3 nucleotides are TGTGCCAGCAGCCCGGGGGGCCCTAGGGCTGAAGCTTTCTTT. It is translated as CASSPGGPRAEAFF.

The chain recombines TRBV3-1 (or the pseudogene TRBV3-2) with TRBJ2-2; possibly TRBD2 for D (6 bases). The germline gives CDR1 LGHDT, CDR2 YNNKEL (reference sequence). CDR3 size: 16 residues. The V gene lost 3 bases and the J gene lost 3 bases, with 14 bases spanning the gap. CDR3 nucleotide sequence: TGTGCCAGCAGCCAGGGGCTAGCGTGGGACACCGGGGAGCTGTTTTTT. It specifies CASSQGLAWDTGELFF.

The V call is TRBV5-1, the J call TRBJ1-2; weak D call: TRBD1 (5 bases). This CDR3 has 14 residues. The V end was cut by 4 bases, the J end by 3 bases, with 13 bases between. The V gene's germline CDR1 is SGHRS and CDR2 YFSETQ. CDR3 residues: CASSPGFPHYGYTF. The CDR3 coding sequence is TGCGCCAGCAGCCCAGGGTTCCCCCACTATGGCTACACCTTC.

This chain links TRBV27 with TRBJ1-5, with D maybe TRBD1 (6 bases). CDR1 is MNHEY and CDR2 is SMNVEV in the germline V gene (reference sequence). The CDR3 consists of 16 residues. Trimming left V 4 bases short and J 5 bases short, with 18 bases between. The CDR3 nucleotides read TGTGCCAGCAGTTCTCTTATCGACAGGTACGATCAGCCCCAGCATTTT. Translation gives CASSSLIDRYDQPQHF.

DNA for the CDR3: TGTGCCAGTAGTATTTTTAGCCAGGGAGGTGAAAAACTGTTTTTT. Protein product: CASSIFSQGGEKLFF. The chain joins TRBV19 to TRBJ1-4, with D perhaps matching TRBD1 (5 bases). Trimming took off 3 bases at V and 7 bases at J, with 15 bases between the two ends. Germline assignment: CDR1 LNHDA and CDR2 SQIVND (reference sequence). The CDR3 spans 15 residues.

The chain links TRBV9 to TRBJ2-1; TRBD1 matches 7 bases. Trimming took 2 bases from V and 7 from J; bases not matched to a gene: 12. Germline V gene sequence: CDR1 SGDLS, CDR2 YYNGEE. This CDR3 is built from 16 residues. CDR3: CASSVRSGGIVNEQFF. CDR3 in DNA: TGTGCCAGCAGCGTGAGATCAGGGGGAATTGTTAATGAGCAGTTCTTC.

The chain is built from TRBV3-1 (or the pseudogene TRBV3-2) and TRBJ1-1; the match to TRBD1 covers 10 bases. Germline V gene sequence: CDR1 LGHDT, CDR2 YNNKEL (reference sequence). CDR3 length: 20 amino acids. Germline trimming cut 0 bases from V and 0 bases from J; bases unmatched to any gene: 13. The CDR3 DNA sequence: TGTGCCAGCAGCCAAGATGGGGACAGGGGAAAGAGGCGTCTGAACACTGAAGCTTTCTTT. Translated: CASSQDGDRGKRRLNTEAFF.

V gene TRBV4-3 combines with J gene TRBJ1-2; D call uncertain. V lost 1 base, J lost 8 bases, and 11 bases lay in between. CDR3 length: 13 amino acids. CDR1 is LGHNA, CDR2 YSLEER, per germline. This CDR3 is CASSQGEGGGYTF. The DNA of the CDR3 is TGCGCCAGCAGCCAAGGGGAGGGTGGGGGCTACACCTTC.

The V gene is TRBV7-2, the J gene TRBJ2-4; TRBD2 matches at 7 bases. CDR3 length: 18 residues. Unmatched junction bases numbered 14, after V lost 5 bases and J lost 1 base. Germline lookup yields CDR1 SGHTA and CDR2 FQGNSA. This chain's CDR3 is CASSPGGSGSIAKNIQYF. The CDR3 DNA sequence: TGTGCCAGCAGCCCCGGTGGTAGCGGGTCGATCGCCAAAAACATTCAGTACTTC.

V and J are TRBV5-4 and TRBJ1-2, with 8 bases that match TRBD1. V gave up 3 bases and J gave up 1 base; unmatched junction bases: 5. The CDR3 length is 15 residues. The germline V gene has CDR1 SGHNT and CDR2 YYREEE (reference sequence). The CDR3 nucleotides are TGTGCCAGCAGCTCCCCGACAGGGGTTAACTATGGCTACACCTTC. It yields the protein CASSSPTGVNYGYTF.

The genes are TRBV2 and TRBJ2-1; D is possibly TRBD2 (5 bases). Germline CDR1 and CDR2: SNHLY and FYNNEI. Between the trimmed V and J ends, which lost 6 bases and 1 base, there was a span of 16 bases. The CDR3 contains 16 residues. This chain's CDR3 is CASRLLAGLSYNEQFF. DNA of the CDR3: TGTGCCAGCAGGCTCCTAGCTGGACTGTCCTACAATGAGCAGTTCTTC.

As DNA, the CDR3 is TGCAGCGTCTCCGAGACACCAGTTTGGCGAGAGCAGTACTTC. Protein: CSVSETPVWREQYF. The chain couples TRBV29-1 to TRBJ2-7; D is undetermined. Trimming removed 6 bases from V and 7 bases from J, with 22 bases in between. This CDR3 comprises 14 residues. Germline CDR1 and CDR2: SQVTM and ANQGSEA.